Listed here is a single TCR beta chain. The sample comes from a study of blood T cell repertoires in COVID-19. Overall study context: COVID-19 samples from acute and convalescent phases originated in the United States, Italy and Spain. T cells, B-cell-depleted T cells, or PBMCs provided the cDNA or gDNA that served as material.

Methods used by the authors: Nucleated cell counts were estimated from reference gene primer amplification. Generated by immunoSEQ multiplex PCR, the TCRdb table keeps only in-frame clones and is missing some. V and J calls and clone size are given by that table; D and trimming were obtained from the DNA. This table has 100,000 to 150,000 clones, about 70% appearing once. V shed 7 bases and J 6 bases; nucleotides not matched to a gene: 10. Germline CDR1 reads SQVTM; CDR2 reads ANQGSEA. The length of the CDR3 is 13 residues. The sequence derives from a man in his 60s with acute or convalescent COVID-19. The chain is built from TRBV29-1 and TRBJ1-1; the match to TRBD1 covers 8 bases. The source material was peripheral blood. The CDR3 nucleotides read TGCAGCGCCACGGACAGGGTTCCGCCTGAAGCTTTCTTT. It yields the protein CSATDRVPPEAFF.